This T cell receptor (beta chain) was obtained from a study of cytomegalovirus exposure and HLA in healthy donors. Germline V gives CDR1 MNHEY, CDR2 SVGAGI. Trimming took 0 bases from V and 1 from J, leaving 12 bases between them. The CDR3 loop spans 16 amino acids. PCR amplification relied on 60 Vbeta primers (plus 13 Jbeta primers). How the authors handled the data: In a later analysis, the count reached some 73 million unique TCR beta chains, with about 9.9 million shared. Some clones are missing from TCRdb's copy, which holds only in-frame ones; the method was immunoSEQ multiplex PCR. V and J calls and clone size are as listed in that table; D and trimming were resolved from the DNA. Among roughly 140,000 clones listed, 60% to 80% were seen once.

Sequencing was done on a sample of PBMCs. The source of this sequence is a woman aged 25-40 years in good health and CMV-seronegative. This chain uses TRBV6-5 with TRBJ1-1; D ambiguous. The CDR3 region is CASSYSSVTENTEAFF. The CDR3 DNA is TGTGCCAGCAGTTACTCGAGTGTAACAGAGAACACTGAAGCTTTCTTT.